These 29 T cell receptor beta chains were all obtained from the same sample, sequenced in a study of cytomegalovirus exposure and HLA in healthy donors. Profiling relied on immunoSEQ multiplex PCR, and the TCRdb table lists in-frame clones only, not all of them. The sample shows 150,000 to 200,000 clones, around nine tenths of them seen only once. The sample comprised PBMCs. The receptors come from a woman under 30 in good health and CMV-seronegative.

CDR3 region: CASSLASGDTQYF. In nucleotides, the CDR3 is TGTGCCAGCAGCTTAGCGTCGGGAGATACGCAGTATTTT. The rearrangement uses TRBV7-3 and TRBJ2-3, with D unclear. This CDR3 region has 13 residues. V was trimmed by 2 bases and J by 5 bases, leaving 8 bases between them. Germline CDR1 reads SGHTA; CDR2 reads FQGTGA.

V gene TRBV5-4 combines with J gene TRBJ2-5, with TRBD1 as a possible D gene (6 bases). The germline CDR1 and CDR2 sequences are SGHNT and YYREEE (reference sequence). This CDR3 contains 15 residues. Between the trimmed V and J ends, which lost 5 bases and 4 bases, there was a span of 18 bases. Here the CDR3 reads CASSRLQGRGETQYF. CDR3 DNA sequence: TGTGCCAGCAGTCGACTACAGGGCAGGGGAGAGACCCAGTACTTC.

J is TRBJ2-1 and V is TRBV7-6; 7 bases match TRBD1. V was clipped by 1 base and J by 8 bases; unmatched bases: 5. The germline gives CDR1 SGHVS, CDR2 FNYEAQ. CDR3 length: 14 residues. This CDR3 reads CASSLGQGTDEQFF. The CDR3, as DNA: TGTGCCAGCAGCTTAGGACAGGGTACGGATGAGCAGTTCTTC.

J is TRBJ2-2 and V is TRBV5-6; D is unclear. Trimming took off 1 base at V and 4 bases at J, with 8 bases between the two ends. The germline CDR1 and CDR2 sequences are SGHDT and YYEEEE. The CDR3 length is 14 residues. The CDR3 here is CASSLFSGTGELFF. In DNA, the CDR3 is TGTGCCAGCAGCTTGTTTTCAGGCACCGGGGAGCTGTTTTTT.

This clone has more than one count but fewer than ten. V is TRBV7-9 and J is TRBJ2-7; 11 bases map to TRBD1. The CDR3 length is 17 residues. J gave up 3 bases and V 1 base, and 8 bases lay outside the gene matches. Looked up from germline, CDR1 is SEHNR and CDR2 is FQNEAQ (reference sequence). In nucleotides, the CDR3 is TGTGCCAGCAGCTTAGGTCTAGGGGACAGGGGGGACTACGAGCAGTACTTC. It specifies CASSLGLGDRGDYEQYF.

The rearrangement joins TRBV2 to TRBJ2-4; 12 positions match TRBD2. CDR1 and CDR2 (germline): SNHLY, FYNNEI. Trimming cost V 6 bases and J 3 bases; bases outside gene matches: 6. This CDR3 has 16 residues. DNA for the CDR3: TGTGCCAGCAGGACTCCTAGCGGGGGGGTCAAAAACATTCAGTACTTC. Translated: CASRTPSGGVKNIQYF.

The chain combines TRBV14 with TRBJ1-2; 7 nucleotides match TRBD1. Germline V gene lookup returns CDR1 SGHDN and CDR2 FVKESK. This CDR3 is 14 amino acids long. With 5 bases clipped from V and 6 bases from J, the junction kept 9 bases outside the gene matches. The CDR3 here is CASSVPGTEDGYTF. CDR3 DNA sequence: TGTGCCAGCAGCGTACCCGGGACAGAGGATGGCTACACCTTC.

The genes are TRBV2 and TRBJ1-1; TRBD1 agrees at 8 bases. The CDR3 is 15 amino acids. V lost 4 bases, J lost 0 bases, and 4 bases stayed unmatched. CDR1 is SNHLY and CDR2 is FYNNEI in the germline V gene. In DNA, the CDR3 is TGTGCCAGCAGTGCCCAGGGGGCGATGAACACTGAAGCTTTCTTT. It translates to CASSAQGAMNTEAFF.

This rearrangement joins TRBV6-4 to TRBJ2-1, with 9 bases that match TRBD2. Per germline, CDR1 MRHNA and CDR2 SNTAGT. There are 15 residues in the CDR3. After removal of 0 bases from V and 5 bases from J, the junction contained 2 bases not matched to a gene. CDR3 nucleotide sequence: TGTGCCAGCAGTGACTCGCTAGCGGGGAACAATGAGCAGTTCTTC. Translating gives CASSDSLAGNNEQFF.

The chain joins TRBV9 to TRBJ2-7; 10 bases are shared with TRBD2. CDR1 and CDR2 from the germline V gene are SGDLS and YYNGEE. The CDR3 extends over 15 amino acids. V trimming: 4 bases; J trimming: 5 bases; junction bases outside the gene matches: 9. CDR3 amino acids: CASSPQAGGQHEQYF. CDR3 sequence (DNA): TGTGCCAGCAGCCCTCAAGCGGGGGGGCAACACGAGCAGTACTTC.

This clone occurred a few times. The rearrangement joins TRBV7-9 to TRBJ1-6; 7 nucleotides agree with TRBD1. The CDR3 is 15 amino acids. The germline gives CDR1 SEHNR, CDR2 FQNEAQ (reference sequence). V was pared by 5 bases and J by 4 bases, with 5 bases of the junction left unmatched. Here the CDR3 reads CASSPGTVYNSPLHF. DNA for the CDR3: TGTGCCAGCAGCCCCGGGACAGTGTATAATTCACCCCTCCACTTT.

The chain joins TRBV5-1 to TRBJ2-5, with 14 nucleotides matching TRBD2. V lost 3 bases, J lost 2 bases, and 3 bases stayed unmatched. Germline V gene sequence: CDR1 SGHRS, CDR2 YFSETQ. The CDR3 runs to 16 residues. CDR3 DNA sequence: TGCGCCAGCAGCTGGGGGACTAGCGGGAGTCAAGAGACCCAGTACTTC. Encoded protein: CASSWGTSGSQETQYF.

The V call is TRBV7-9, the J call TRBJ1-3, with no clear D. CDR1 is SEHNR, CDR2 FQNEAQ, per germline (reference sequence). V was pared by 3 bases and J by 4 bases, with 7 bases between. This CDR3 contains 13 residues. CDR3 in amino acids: CASSLEGGNTIYF. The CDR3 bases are TGTGCCAGCAGCTTGGAGGGCGGAAACACCATATATTTT.

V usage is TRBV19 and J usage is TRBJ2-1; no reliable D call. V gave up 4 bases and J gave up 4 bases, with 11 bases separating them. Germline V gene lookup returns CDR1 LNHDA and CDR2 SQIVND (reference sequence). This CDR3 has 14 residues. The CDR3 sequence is CASSTLRSYNEQFF. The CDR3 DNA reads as TGTGCCAGTAGTACCTTGAGGTCATACAATGAGCAGTTCTTC.

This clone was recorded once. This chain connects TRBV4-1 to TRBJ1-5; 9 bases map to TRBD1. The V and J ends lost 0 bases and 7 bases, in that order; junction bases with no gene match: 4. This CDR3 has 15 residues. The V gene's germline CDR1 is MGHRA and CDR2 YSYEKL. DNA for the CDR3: TGCGCCAGCAGCCAAGAGTGGGACAGGGCGCAGCCCCAGCATTTT. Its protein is CASSQEWDRAQPQHF.

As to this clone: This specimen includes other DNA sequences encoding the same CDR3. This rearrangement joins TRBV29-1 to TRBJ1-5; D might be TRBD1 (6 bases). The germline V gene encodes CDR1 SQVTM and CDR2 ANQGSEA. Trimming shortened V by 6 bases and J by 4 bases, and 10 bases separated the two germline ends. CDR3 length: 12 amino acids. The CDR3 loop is CSVGTGNQPQHF. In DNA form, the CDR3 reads TGCAGCGTCGGCACAGGGAATCAGCCCCAGCATTTT.

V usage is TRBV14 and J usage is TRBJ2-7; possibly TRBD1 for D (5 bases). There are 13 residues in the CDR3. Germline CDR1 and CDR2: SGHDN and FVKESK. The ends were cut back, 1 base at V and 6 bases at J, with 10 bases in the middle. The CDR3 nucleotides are TGTGCCAGCAGCCAAGCTCGGACACGCGAGCAGTACTTC. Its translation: CASSQARTREQYF. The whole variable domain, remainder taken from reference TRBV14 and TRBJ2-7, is EAGVTQFPSHSVIEKGQTVTLRCDPISGHDNLYWYRRVMGKEIKFLLHFVKESKQDESGMPNNRFLAERTGGTYSTLKVQPAELEDSGVYFCASSQARTREQYFGPGTRLTVT.

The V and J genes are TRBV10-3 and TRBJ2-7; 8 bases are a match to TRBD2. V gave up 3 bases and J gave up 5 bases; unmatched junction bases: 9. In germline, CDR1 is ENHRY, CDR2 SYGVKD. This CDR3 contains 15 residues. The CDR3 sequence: CAISDMTGGRNEQYF. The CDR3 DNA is TGTGCCATCAGTGACATGACGGGGGGGAGAAACGAGCAGTACTTC.

The CDR3 coding sequence is TGTGCCAGTAGTATGGATTCGTTGGCAGGGAAAAGGGGCTACACCTTC. It is translated as CASSMDSLAGKRGYTF. The rearrangement links TRBV19 to TRBJ1-2; weak D call: TRBD1 (5 bases). Trimming left V 3 bases short and J 8 bases short, with 22 bases between. This CDR3 is built from 16 residues. Germline assignment: CDR1 LNHDA and CDR2 SQIVND (reference sequence).

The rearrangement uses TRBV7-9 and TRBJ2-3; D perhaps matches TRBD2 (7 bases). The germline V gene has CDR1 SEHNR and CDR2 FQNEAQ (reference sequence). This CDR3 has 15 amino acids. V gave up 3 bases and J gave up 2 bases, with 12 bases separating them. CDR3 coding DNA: TGTGCCAGCAGCTTTAGGGGGAGGGTCACAGATACGCAGTATTTT. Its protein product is CASSFRGRVTDTQYF.

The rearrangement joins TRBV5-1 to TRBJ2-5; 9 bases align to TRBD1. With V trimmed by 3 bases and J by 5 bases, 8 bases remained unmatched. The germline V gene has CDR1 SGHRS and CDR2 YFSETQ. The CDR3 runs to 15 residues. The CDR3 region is CASSSTRQGGETQYF. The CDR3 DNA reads TGCGCCAGCAGCTCGACTAGACAGGGGGGCGAGACCCAGTACTTC.

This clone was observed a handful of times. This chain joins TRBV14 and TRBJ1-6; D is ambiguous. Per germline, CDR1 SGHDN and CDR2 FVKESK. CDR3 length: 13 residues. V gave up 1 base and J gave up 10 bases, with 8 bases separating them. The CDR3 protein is CASSQVRGSPLHF. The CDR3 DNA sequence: TGTGCCAGCAGCCAAGTGAGAGGGTCACCCCTCCACTTT.

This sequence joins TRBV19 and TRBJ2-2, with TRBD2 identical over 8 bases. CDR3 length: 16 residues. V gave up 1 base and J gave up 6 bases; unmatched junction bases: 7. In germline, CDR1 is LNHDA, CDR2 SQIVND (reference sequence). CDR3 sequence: CASSIGSGTRPGELFF. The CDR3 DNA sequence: TGTGCCAGTAGTATAGGATCCGGGACTAGGCCCGGGGAGCTGTTTTTT.

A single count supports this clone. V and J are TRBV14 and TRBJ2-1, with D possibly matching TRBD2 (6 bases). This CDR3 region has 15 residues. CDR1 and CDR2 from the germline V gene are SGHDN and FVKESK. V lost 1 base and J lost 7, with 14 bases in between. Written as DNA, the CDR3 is TGTGCCAGCAGCCAAGTTAGGTCGGGGGTGAATGAGCAGTTCTTC. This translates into CASSQVRSGVNEQFF.

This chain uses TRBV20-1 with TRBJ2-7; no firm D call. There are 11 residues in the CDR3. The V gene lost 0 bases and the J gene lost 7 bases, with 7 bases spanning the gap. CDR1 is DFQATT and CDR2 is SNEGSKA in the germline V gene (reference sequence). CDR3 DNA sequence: TGCAGTGCTAGAGATTGGAGAGAGCAGTACTTC. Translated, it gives CSARDWREQYF.

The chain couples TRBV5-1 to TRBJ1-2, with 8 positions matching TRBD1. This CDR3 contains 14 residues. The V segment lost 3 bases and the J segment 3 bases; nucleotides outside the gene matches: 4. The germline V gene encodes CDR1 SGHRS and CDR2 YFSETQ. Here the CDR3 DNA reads TGCGCCAGCAGCTCAGGACAGGGATACTATGGCTACACCTTC. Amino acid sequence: CASSSGQGYYGYTF.

CDR3 residues: CASSLTGQDFAGANVLTF. CDR3 coding DNA: TGTGCCAGCAGTTTAACGGGACAGGACTTCGCTGGGGCCAACGTCCTGACTTTC. The chain joins TRBV27 to TRBJ2-6; 8 bases are a match to TRBD1. Germline V CDR1 and CDR2: MNHEY, SMNVEV (reference sequence). The CDR3 totals 18 residues. With V trimmed by 2 bases and J by 2 bases, 8 bases remained unmatched.

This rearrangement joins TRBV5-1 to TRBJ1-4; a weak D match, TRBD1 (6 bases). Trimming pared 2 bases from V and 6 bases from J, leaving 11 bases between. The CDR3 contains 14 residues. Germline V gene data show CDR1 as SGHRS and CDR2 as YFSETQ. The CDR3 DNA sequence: TGCGCCAGCAGCTTTTCAGGGGTGGATGAAAAACTGTTTTTT. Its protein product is CASSFSGVDEKLFF.

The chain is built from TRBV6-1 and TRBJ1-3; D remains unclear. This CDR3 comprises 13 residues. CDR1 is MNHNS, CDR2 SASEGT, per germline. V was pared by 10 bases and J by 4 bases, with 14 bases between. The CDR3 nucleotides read TGTGCCACCCACCAAGAGTGGGGAAACACCATATATTTT. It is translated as CATHQEWGNTIYF.